Listed below are T cell receptor beta chains from one sample, sequenced in a study of T cells in localized non-small cell lung cancer. Method: immunoSEQ multiplex PCR; TCRdb's copy keeps in-frame clones and lacks some. The table shows about 30,000 clones, with roughly nine tenths occurring only once. The source material was peripheral blood, sampled before any cancer treatment. Source of these receptors: a female donor aged 60 or older with stage I lung adenocarcinoma. The CDR3 runs from the conserved cysteine through the conserved F or W. A D gene is named only where the DNA matches it firmly. Clone size is not always given. Where it is, it says once, few, many or a class for expanded clones.

D | J | V | size | DNA | CDR3
NA | TRBJ2-1 | TRBV5-1 | NA | TGCGCCAGCAGCTTGGTCAGCCTCACAGTTGGGCAGTTCTTC | CASSLVSLTVGQFF
TRBD2 | TRBJ2-1 | TRBV7-2 | NA | TGTGCCAGCAGCTCACCTAGCGGGAGAGGGGGCGATGAGCAGTTCTTC | CASSSPSGRGGDEQFF
NA | TRBJ2-7 | TRBV6-5 | NA | TGTGCCAGCGCCGACACCTCCTACGAGCAGTACTTC | CASADTSYEQYF
NA | TRBJ2-1 | TRBV18 | NA | TGTGCCAGCTCACCATGGCGGGAAAGGAATGAGCAGTTCTTC | CASSPWRERNEQFF
NA | TRBJ2-5 | TRBV2 | NA | TGTGCCAGCAGTGAGGGTTCTGAGACCCAGTACTTC | CASSEGSETQYF
NA | TRBJ1-2 | TRBV5-1 | NA | TGCGCCAGCAGCTTGGAGCAGGGCTATGGCTACACCTTC | CASSLEQGYGYTF
TRBD1 | TRBJ2-7 | TRBV5-4 | once | TGTGCCAGCAGCCCTCGAGGGGGCGGAGGCCAACCCTACGAGCAGTACTTC | CASSPRGGGGQPYEQYF
NA | TRBJ2-1 | TRBV7-3 | few | TGTGCCAGCAGCTACGAGGGCAATGAGCAGTTCTTC | CASSYEGNEQFF
TRBD1 | TRBJ2-7 | TRBV18 | NA | TGTGCCAGCTCACCGGGGACAGGGGGCACTTACGAGCAGTACTTC | CASSPGTGGTYEQYF
NA | TRBJ2-5 | TRBV5-3 | once | TGTGCCAGAAGCGCGACCTCGGGAGAGACCCAGTACTTC | CARSATSGETQYF
NA | TRBJ2-3 | TRBV18 | NA | TGTGCCAGCTCACCTTACAGGTCTAGCACAGATACGCAGTATTTT | CASSPYRSSTDTQYF
TRBD1 | TRBJ2-5 | TRBV5-1 | NA | TGCGCCAGCAGCTTGGAGAGGACAGGGGGAGAGACCCAGTACTTC | CASSLERTGGETQYF
NA | TRBJ2-3 | TRBV7-2 | once | TGTGCCAGCAGCATAGCGCTACCGAGCACAGATACGCAGTATTTT | CASSIALPSTDTQYF
TRBD1 | TRBJ1-2 | TRBV9 | NA | TGTGCCAGCAGCGACGACAGGGGGCGAAGCTATGGCTACACCTTC | CASSDDRGRSYGYTF
TRBD2 | TRBJ2-4 | TRBV10-3 | few | TGTGCCATCAGTGAGTCGACTAGCGGGACCAAAAACATTCAGTACTTC | CAISESTSGTKNIQYF
NA | TRBJ2-3 | TRBV7-2 | NA | TGTGCCAGCAGCCCAACATATACGCAGTATTTT | CASSPTYTQYF
NA | TRBJ1-2 | TRBV6-1 | once | TGTGCCAGCAGTGAAGCGCTGGGCAGTGATGGCTACACCTTC | CASSEALGSDGYTF
NA | TRBJ1-4 | TRBV27 | NA | TGTGCCAGCTATTCACCATCGACGGGGGGGAAACTGTTTTTT | CASYSPSTGGKLFF
NA | TRBJ1-2 | TRBV7-9 | NA | TGTGCCAGCAGCTTATTGGCTGGGAGTTATGGCTACACCTTC | CASSLLAGSYGYTF
TRBD1 | TRBJ1-4 | TRBV5-1 | NA | TGCGCCAGCAGCTTGGCCCGACAGGGGGGAGCAACTAATGAAAAACTGTTTTTT | CASSLARQGGATNEKLFF
TRBD1 | TRBJ1-2 | TRBV28 | NA | TGTGCCAGCAGCCCGACAGGGGGGTTGGAGTATGGCTACACCTTC | CASSPTGGLEYGYTF
TRBD1 | TRBJ2-7 | TRBV5-1 | few | TGCGCCAGCAGCTTGGAAGAGGGGGCATCCTACGAGCAGTACTTC | CASSLEEGASYEQYF